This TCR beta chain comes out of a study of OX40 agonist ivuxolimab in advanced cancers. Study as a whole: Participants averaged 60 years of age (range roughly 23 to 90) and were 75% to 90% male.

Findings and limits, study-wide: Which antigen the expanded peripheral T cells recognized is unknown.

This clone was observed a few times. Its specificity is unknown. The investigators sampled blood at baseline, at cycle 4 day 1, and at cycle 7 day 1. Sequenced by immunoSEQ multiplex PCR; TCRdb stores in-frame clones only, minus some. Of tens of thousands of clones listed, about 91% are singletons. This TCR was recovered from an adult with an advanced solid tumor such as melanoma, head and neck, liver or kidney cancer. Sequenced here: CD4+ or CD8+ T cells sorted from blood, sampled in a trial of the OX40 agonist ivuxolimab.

This CDR3 reads CAWNRDRPYGYTF. The CDR3 DNA follows: TGTGCCTGGAACCGAGACAGACCCTATGGCTACACCTTC. The chain uses TRBV30 and TRBJ1-2; TRBD1 is a possible D gene (5 bases). This CDR3 is built from 13 residues. V lost 4 bases to trimming and J lost 4 bases, with 13 bases between them. CDR1 and CDR2 (germline): GTSNPN, SVGIG (reference sequence).